This TCR beta chain was identified in a study of blood T cells in healthy people across ages. Whole-study findings and limits: CMV status of donors was not determined, possibly confounding expanded clonotype changes. The study found TCR beta diversity correlated strongly with naive T cell percentage.

The authors drew around 11 milliliters of peripheral blood from each donor. The total RNA that was extracted per sample amounted to at least 5 micrograms. With a J-beta primer mix and a sample-barcoded 5' primer, a second PCR ran about 7 to 11 cycles. TCRdb passed the 5' RACE reads through MiXCR, listing each CDR3 protein once. The data hold 1.2 million to 1.5 million distinct CDR3 sequences, with approximately 59% observed a single time. Germline V CDR1 and CDR2: MNHEY, SVGEGT. CDR3 size: 16 residues. The V and J ends lost 5 bases and 0 bases respectively, with 14 bases between them. Details on this clonotype: Its antigen remains unidentified.

J is TRBJ1-5 and V is TRBV6-2 or TRBV6-3, with D perhaps TRBD1 (5 bases). The sample taken for sequencing was blood. This TCR derives from a man in his late teens or twenties in good health. CDR3 region: CASSSPGGSSNQPQHF. The CDR3 DNA sequence: TGTGCCAGCAGTAGCCCCGGGGGGAGTAGCAATCAGCCCCAGCATTTT.